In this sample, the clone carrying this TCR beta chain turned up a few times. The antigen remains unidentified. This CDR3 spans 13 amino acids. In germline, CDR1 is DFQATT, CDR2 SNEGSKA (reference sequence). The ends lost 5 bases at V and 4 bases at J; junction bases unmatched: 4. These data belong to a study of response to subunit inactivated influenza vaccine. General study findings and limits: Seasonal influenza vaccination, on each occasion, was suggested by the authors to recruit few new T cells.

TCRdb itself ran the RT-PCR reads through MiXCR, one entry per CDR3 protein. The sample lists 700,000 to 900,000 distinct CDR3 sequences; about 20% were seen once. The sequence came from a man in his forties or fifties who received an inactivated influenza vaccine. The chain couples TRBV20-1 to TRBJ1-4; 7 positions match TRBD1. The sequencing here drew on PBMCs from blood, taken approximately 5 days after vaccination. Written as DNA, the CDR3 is TGCAGTGCTTCCCGGGACAGTAATGAAAAACTGTTTTTT. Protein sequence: CSASRDSNEKLFF.